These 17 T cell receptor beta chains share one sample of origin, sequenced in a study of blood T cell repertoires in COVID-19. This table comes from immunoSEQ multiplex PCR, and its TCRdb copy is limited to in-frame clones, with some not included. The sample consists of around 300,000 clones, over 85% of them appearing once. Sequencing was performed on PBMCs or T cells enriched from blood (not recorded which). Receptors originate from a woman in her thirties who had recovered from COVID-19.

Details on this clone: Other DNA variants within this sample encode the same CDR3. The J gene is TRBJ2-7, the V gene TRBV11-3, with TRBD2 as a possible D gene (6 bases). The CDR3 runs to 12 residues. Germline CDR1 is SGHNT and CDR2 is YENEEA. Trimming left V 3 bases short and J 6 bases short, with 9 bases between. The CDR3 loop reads CASSFEAGEQYF. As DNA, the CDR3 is TGTGCCAGCAGCTTCGAAGCGGGCGAGCAGTACTTC.

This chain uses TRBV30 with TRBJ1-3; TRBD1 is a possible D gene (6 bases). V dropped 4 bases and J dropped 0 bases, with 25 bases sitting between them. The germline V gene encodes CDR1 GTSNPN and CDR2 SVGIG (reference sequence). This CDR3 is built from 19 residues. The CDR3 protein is CAWTLPLGQSAFSGNTIYF. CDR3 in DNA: TGTGCCTGGACCCTCCCCTTAGGACAGTCGGCGTTCTCTGGAAACACCATATATTTT. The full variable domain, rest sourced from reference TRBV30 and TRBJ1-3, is SQTIHQWPATLVQPVGSPLSLECTVEGTSNPNLYWYRQAAGRGLQLLFYSVGIGQISSEVPQNLSASRPQDRQFILSSKKLLLSDSGFYLCAWTLPLGQSAFSGNTIYFGEGSWLTVV.

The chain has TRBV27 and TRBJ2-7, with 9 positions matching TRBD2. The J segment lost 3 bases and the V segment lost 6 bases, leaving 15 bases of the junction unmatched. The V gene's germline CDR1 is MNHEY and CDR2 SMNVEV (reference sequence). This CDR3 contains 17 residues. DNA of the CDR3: TGTGCCAGCAGGCTCCTGGGTAGCGGGAGAGGCGTCTACGAGCAGTACTTC. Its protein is CASRLLGSGRGVYEQYF.

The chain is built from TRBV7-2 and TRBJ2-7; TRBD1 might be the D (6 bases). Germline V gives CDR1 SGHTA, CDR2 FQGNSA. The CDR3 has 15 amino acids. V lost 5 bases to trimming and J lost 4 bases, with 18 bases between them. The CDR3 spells CASSTGSASHYEQYF. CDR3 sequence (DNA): TGTGCCAGCAGCACAGGGAGTGCGTCACATTACGAGCAGTACTTC.

The CDR3 reads CASSPTSLAGGPDSYNEQFF. The CDR3 region has the DNA TGTGCCAGCTCACCGACCTCACTAGCGGGAGGGCCGGATTCCTACAATGAGCAGTTCTTC. This chain connects TRBV18 to TRBJ2-1; 13 bases match TRBD2. The V gene end was trimmed by 3 bases and the J gene end by 1 base; junction bases not matched to a gene: 12. This CDR3 region has 20 residues. Germline CDR1 KGHSH, CDR2 LQKENI.

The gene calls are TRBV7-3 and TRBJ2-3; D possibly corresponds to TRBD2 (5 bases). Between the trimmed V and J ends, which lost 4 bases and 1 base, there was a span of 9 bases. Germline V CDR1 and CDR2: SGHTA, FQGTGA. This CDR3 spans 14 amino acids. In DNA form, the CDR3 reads TGTGCCAGCAGCTCCGGACTCCGCACAGATACGCAGTATTTT. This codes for CASSSGLRTDTQYF.

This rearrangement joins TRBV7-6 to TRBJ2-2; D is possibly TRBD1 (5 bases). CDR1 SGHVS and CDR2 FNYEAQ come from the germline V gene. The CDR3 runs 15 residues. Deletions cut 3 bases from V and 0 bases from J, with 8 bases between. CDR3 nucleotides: TGTGCCAGCAGCTTGGTGACAGCGAACACCGGGGAGCTGTTTTTT. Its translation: CASSLVTANTGELFF.

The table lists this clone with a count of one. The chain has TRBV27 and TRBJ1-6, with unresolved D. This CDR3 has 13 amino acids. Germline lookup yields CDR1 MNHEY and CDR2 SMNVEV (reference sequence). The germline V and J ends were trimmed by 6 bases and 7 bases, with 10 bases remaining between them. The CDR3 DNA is TGTGCCAGCAGGTCCTACAGAAATTCACCCCTCCACTTT. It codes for CASRSYRNSPLHF.

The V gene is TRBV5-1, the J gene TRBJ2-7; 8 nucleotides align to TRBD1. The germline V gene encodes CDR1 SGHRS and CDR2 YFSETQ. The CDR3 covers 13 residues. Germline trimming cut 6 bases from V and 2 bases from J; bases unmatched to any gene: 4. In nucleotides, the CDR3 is TGCGCCAGCACACAGACAGGGGCCTACGAGCAGTACTTC. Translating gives CASTQTGAYEQYF.

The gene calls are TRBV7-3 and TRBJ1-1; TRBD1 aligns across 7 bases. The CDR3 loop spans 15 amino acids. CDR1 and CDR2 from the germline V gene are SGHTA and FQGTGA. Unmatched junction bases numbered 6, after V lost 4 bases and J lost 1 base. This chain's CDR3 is CASSSIQGPNTEAFF. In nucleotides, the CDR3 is TGTGCCAGCAGCTCGATACAGGGGCCGAACACTGAAGCTTTCTTT.

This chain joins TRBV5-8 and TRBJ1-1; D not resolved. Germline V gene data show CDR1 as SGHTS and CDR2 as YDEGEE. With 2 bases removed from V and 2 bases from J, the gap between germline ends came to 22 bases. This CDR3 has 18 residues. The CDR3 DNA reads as TGTGCCAGCAGCTTTTTCCCCAGACGGAGGTCATCTAACACTGAAGCTTTCTTT. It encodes CASSFFPRRRSSNTEAFF. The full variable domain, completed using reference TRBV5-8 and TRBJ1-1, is EAGVTQSPTHLIKTRGQQATLRCSPISGHTSVYWYQQALGLGLQFLLWYDEGEERNRGNFPPRFSGRQFPNYSSELNVNALELEDSALYLCASSFFPRRRSSNTEAFFGQGTRLTVV.

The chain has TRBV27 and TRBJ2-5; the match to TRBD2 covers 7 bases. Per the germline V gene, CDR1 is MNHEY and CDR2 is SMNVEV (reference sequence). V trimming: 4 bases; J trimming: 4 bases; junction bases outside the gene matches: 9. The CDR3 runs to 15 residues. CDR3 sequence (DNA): TGTGCCAGCAGTTCCGCGGGGGTTTCTGGAGAGACCCAGTACTTC. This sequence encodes CASSSAGVSGETQYF.

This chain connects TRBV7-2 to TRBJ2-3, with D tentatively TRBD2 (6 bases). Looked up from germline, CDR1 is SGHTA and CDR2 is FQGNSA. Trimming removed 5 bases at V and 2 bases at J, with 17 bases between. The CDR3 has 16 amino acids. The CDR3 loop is CASSRRVAASTDTQYF. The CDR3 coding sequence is TGTGCCAGCAGCCGCCGGGTAGCGGCTTCCACAGATACGCAGTATTTT.

The CDR3 reads CASSPFVLAGVDEQFF. CDR3 sequence (DNA): TGTGCCAGCTCACCTTTTGTATTAGCGGGAGTTGATGAGCAGTTCTTC. V gene TRBV18 combines with J gene TRBJ2-1; 9 positions agree with TRBD2. The germline V gene encodes CDR1 KGHSH and CDR2 LQKENI. CDR3 length equals 16 residues. After removal of 3 bases from V and 8 bases from J, the junction contained 11 bases not matched to a gene.

This CDR3 is CASTLGVPYNSPLHF. For the CDR3, the DNA is TGTGCCAGCACCCTAGGGGTACCCTATAATTCACCCCTCCACTTT. The chain recombines TRBV28 with TRBJ1-6, with D perhaps TRBD1 (5 bases). The CDR3 contains 15 residues. The V end lost 7 bases, the J end lost 2 bases, and 12 bases lay between the germline ends. The V gene's germline CDR1 is MDHEN and CDR2 SYDVKM.

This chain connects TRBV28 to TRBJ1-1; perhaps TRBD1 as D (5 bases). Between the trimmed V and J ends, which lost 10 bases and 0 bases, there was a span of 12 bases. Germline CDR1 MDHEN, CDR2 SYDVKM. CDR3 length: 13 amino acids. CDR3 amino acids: CATQDTLNTEAFF. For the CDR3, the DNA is TGTGCCACCCAGGACACATTGAACACTGAAGCTTTCTTT. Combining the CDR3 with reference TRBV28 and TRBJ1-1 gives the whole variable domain DVKVTQSSRYLVKRTGEKVFLECVQDMDHENMFWYRQDPGLGLRLIYFSYDVKMKEKGDIPEGYSVSREKKERFSLILESASTNQTSMYLCATQDTLNTEAFFGQGTRLTVV.

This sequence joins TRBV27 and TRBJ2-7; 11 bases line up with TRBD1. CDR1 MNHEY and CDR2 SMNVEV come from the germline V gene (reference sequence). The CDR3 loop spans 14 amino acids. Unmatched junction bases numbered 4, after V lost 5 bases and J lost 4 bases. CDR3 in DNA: TGTGCCAGCAGTGACGGGACAGGGGGTTACGAGCAGTACTTC. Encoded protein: CASSDGTGGYEQYF.